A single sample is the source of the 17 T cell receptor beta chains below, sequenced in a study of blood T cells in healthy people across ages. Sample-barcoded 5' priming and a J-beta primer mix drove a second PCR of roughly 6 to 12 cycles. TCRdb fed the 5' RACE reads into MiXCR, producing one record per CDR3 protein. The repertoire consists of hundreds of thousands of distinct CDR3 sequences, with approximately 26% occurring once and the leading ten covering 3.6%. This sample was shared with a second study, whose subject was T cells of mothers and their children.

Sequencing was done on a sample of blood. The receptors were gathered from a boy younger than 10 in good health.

CDR3 coding DNA: TGTGCCAGCAGCTTGAGGGGGAGGGAGCAGTACTTC. Translated, it gives CASSLRGREQYF. The rearrangement uses TRBV7-9 and TRBJ2-7; D may match TRBD1 or TRBD2 (6 bases each). V dropped 3 bases and J dropped 7 bases, with 10 bases sitting between them. Per the germline V gene, CDR1 is SEHNR and CDR2 is FQNEAQ (reference sequence). The CDR3 loop spans 12 amino acids.

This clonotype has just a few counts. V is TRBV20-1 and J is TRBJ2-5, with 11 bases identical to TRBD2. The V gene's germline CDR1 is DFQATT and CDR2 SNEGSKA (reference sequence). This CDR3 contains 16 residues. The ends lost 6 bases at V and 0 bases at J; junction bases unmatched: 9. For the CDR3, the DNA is TGCAGTGCCCGAGGTAGCGGGGGGGCCGACCAAGAGACCCAGTACTTC. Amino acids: CSARGSGGADQETQYF.

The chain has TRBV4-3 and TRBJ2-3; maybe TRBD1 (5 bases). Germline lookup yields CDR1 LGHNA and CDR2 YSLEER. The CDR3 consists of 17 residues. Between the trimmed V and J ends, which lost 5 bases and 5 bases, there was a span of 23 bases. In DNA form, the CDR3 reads TGCGCCAGCAGCTTTTTCACCACTATCTCCACAGGAGATACGCAGTATTTT. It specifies CASSFFTTISTGDTQYF.

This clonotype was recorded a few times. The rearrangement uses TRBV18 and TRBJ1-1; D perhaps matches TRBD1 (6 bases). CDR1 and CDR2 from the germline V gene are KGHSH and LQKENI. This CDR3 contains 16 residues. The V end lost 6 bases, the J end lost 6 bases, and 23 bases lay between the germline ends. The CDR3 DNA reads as TGTGCCAGCTCCCCAAGGCCCCAGGGGCCCGGGGCTGAAGCTTTCTTT. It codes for CASSPRPQGPGAEAFF.

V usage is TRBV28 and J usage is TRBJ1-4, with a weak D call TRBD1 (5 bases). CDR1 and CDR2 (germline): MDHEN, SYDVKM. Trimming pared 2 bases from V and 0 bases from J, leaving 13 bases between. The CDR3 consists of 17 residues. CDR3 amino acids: CASSLRGQRATNEKLFF. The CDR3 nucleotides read TGTGCCAGCAGTTTACGGGGCCAAAGGGCAACTAATGAAAAACTGTTTTTT.

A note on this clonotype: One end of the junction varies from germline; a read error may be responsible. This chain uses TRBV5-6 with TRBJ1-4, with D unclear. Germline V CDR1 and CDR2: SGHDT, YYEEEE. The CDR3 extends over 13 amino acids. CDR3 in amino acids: CASSLVPQSPLIF. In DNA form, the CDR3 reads TGTGCCAGCAGCTTGGTCCCCCAGAGCCCGCTCATTTTT. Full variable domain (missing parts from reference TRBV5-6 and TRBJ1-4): DAGVTQSPTHLIKTRGQQVTLRCSPKSGHDTVSWYQQALGQGPQFIFQYYEEEERQRGNFPDRFSGHQFPNYSSELNVNALLLGDSALYLCASSLVPQSPLIFGSGTQLSVL.

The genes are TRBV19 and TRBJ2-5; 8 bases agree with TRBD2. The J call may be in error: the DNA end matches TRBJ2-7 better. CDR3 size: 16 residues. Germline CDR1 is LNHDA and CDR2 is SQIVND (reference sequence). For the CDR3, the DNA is TGTGCCAGTAGTGGAGGAGTGGCGGGAGGTACCTACGAGCAGTACTTC. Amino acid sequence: CASSGGVAGGTYEQYF.

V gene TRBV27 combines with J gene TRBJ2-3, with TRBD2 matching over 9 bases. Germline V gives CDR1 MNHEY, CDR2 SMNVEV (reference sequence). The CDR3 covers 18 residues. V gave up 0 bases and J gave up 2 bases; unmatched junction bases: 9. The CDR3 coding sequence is TGTGCCAGCAGTTTATCAGCAGGACTAGCGCGAGTCACAGATACGCAGTATTTT. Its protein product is CASSLSAGLARVTDTQYF.

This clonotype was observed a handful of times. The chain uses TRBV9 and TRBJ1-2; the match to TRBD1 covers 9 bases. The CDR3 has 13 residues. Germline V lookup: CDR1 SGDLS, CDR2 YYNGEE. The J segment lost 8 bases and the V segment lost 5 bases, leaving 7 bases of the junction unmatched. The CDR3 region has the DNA TGTGCCAGCAGAGGCTGGACAGGGGAGGGCTACACCTTC. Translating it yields CASRGWTGEGYTF.

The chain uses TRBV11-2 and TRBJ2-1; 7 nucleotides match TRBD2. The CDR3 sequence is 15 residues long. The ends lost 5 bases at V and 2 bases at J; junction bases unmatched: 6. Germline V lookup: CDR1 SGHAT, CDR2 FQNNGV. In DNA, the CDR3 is TGTGCCAGCAGCGCGGCTAGCGGACCCTACAATGAGCAGTTCTTC. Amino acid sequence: CASSAASGPYNEQFF.

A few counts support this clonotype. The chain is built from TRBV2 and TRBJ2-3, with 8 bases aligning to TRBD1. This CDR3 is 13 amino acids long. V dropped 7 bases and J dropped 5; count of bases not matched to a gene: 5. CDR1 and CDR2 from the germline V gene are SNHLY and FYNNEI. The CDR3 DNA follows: TGTGCCAGCACAGAGGACAGGGAAGATACGCAGTATTTT. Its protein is CASTEDREDTQYF.

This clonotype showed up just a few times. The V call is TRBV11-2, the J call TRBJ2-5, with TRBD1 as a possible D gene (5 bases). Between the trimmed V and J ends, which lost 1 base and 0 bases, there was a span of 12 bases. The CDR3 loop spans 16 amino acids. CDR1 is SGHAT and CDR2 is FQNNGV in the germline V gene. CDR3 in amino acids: CASSLVSAGYQETQYF. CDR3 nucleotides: TGTGCCAGCAGCTTAGTGTCAGCAGGGTACCAAGAGACCCAGTACTTC.

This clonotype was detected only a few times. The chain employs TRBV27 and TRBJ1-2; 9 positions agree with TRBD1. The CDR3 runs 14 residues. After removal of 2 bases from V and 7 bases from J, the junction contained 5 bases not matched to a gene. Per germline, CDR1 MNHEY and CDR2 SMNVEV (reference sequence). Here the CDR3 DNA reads TGTGCCAGCAGTTTAAACAGGGGGCTAATTGGCTACACCTTC. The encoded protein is CASSLNRGLIGYTF.

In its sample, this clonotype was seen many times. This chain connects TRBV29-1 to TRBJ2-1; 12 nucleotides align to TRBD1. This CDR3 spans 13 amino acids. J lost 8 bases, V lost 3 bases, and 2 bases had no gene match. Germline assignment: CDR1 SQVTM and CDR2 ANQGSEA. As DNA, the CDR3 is TGCAGCGTTGAGGGGACAGGGGGCGATGAGCAGTTCTTC. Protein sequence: CSVEGTGGDEQFF.

The CDR3 sequence is CASSLFGTGSGNTIYF. The CDR3 region has the DNA TGTGCCAGCAGCCTCTTTGGGACAGGCTCTGGAAACACCATATATTTT. This chain links TRBV12-3 or TRBV12-4 with TRBJ1-3, with TRBD1 matching over 8 bases. V dropped 6 bases and J dropped 0; count of bases not matched to a gene: 7. The CDR3 is 16 amino acids.

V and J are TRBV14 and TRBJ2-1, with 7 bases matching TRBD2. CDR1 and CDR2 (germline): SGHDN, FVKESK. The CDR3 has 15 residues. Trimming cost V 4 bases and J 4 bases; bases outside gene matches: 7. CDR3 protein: CASSRSGSLYNEQFF. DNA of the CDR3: TGTGCCAGCAGCCGTAGCGGGTCCCTTTACAATGAGCAGTTCTTC.

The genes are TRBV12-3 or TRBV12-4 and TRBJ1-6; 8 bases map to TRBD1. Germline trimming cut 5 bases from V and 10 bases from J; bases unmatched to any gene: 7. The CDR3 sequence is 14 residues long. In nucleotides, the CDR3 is TGTGCCAGCAGTAGGACAGGGTCCGGCTCACCCCTCCACTTT. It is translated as CASSRTGSGSPLHF.